This T cell receptor (beta chain) originates from a study of PD-1 blockade in classical Hodgkin lymphoma. Looking at the study overall: Every 2 weeks, patients had 3 mg/kg nivolumab intravenously. Whole-study findings and limits: Nivolumab initiation under 1 year post-ASCT meant exclusion. Nothing has yet pinned down what causes the repertoire differences, possibly disease activity or prior therapy.

Per germline, CDR1 SGHVS and CDR2 FQNEAQ. CDR3 length: 14 amino acids. Trimming shortened V by 5 bases and J by 9 bases, and 14 bases separated the two germline ends. Comment on this clone: Its antigen remains unidentified.

The method was immunoSEQ multiplex PCR; TCRdb's version includes in-frame clones alone and lacks a portion of them. The sample has approximately 27,000 clones; under 90% are singletons. Every patient had relapsed following autologous stem cell transplantation, and cohorts differed in brentuximab vedotin exposure. V usage is TRBV7-8 and J usage is TRBJ1-6, with D perhaps TRBD1 (6 bases). The source of this sequence is a human donor with classical Hodgkin lymphoma. The material was peripheral blood mononuclear cells (PBMCs), obtained at baseline. The CDR3 spells CASSPAVGGSPLHF. For the CDR3, the DNA is TGTGCCAGCAGCCCGGCGGTAGGGGGTTCACCCCTCCACTTT.